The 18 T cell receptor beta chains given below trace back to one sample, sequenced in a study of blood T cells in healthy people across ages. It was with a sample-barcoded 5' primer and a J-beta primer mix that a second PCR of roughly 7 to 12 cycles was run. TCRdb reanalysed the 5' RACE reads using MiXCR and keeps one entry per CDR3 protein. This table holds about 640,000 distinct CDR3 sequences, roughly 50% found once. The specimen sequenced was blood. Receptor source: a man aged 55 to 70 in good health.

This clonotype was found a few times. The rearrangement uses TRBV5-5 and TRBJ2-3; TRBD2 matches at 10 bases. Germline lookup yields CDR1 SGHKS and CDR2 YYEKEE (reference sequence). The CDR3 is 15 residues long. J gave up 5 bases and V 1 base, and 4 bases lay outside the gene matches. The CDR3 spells CASSLSASGGDTQYF. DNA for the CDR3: TGTGCCAGCAGCTTGTCGGCTAGCGGGGGAGATACGCAGTATTTT.

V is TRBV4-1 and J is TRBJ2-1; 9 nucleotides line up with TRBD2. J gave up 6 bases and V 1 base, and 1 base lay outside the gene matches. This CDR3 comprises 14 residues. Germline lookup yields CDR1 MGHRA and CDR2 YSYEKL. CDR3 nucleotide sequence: TGCGCCAGCAGCCAAGGCGGGGGGGTCAATGAGCAGTTCTTC. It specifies CASSQGGGVNEQFF.

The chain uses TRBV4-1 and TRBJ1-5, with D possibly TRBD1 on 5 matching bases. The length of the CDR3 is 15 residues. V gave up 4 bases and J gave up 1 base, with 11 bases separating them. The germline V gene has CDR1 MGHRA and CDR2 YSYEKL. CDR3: CASSRGTLSNQPQHF. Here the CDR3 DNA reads TGCGCCAGCAGCCGCGGGACTTTGAGCAATCAGCCCCAGCATTTT.

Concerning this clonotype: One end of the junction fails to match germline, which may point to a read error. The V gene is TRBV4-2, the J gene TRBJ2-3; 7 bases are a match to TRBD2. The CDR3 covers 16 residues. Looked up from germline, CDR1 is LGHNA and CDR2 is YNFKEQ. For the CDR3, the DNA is TGTGTCAGCAGCCAAGATCCGAGCGGGGGCACAGATACGCAGTATTTT. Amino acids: CVSSQDPSGGTDTQYF.

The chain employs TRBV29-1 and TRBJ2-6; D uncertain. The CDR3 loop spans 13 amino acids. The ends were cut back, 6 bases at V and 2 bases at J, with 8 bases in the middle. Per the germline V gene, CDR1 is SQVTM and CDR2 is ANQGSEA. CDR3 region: CSVTRTGANVLTF. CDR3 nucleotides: TGCAGCGTGACAAGGACTGGGGCCAACGTCCTGACTTTC.

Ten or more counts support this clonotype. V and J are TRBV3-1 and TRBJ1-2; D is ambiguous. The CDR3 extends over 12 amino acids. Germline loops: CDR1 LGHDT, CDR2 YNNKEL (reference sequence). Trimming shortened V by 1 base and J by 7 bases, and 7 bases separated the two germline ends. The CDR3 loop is CASSQGDTGYTF. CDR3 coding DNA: TGTGCCAGCAGCCAAGGTGACACTGGCTACACCTTC.

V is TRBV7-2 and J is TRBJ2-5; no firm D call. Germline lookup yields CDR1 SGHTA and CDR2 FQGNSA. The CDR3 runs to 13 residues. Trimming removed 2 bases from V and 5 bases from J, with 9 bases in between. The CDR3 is CASSLKGLETQYF. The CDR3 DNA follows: TGTGCCAGCAGCTTAAAAGGGTTGGAGACCCAGTACTTC.

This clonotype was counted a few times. The CDR3 region is CSVEGSGAGANVLTF. The DNA of the CDR3 is TGCAGCGTTGAAGGAAGCGGGGCTGGGGCCAACGTCCTGACTTTC. This chain joins TRBV29-1 and TRBJ2-6; 7 bases are a match to TRBD2. The V and J ends lost 1 base and 2 bases, in that order; junction bases with no gene match: 2. This CDR3 contains 15 residues. Germline loops: CDR1 SQVTM, CDR2 ANQGSEA.

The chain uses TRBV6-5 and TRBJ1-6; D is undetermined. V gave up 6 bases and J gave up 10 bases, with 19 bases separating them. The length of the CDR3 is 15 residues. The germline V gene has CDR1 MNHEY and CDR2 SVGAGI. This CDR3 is CASRHRALGWSPLHF. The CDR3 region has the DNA TGTGCCAGCAGACATCGGGCTCTGGGATGGTCACCCCTCCACTTT.

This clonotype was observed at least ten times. The CDR3 loop reads CASSSQRDTSYEQYF. CDR3 DNA: TGTGCCAGCAGTTCCCAAAGGGACACCTCCTACGAGCAGTACTTC. The gene calls are TRBV6-6 and TRBJ2-7; a possible D gene is TRBD1 (6 bases). Germline lookup yields CDR1 MNHNY and CDR2 SVGAGI (reference sequence). The CDR3 has 15 residues. Between the trimmed V and J ends, which lost 4 bases and 0 bases, there was a span of 13 bases.

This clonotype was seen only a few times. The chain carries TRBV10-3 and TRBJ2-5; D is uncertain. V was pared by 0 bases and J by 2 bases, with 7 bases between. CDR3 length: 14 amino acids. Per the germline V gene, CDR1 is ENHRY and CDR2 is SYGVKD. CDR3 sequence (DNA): TGTGCCATCAGTGAGTCTCTACAGCAAGAGACCCAGTACTTC. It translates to CAISESLQQETQYF.

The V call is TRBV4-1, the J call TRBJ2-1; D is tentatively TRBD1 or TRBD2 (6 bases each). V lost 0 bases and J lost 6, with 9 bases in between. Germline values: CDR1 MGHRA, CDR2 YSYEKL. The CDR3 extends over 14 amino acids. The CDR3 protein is CASSQEGGGNEQFF. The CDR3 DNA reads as TGCGCCAGCAGCCAAGAAGGAGGGGGCAATGAGCAGTTCTTC.

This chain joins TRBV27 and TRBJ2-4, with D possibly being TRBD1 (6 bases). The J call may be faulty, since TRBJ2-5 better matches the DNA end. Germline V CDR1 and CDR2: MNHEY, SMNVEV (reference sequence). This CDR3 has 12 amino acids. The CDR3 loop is CASSEGGGTQYF. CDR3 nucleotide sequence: TGTGCCAGCAGCGAAGGGGGTGGGACCCAGTACTTC.

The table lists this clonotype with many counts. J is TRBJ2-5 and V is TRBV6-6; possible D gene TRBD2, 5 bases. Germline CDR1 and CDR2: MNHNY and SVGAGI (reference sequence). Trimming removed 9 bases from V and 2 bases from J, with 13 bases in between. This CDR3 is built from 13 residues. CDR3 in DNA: TGTGCCAGTCGGTCCCCGGGGCAAGAGACCCAGTACTTC. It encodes CASRSPGQETQYF.

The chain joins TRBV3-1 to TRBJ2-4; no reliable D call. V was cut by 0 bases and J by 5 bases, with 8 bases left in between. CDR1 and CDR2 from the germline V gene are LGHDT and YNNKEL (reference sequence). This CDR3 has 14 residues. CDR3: CASSQEGIQNIQYF. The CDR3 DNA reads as TGTGCCAGCAGCCAAGAAGGTATCCAAAACATTCAGTACTTC.

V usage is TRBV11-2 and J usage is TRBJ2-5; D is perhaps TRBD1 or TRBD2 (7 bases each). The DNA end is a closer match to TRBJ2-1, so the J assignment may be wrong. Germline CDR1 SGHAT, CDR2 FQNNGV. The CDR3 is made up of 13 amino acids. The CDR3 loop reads CASNAGQGGTQFF. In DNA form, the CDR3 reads TGTGCCAGCAATGCGGGCCAGGGGGGGACCCAGTTCTTC.

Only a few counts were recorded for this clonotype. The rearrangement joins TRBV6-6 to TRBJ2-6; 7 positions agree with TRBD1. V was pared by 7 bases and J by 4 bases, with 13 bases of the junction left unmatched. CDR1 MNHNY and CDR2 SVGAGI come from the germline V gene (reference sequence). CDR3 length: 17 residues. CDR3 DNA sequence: TGTGCCAGCAAGGCGGACGTAGAACAGGGGGGGGCCAACGTCCTGACTTTC. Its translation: CASKADVEQGGANVLTF.

The CDR3 sequence: CASSLTSSSYNEQFF. The CDR3 nucleotides are TGTGCCAGCAGCTTAACCTCGAGCTCCTACAATGAGCAGTTCTTC. V gene TRBV7-2 combines with J gene TRBJ2-1, with D uncertain. Trimming cost V 2 bases and J 0 bases, with 8 bases left between them. The germline V gene encodes CDR1 SGHTA and CDR2 FQGNSA. This CDR3 is 15 amino acids long.